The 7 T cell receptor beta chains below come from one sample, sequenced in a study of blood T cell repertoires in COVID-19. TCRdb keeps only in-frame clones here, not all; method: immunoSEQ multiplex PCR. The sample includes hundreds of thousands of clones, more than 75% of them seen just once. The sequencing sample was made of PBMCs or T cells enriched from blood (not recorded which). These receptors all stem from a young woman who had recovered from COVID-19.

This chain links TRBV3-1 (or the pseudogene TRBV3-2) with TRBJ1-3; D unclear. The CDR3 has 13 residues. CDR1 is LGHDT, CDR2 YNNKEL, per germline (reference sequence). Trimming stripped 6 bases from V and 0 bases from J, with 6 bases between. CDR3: CASSAVSGNTIYF. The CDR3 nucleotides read TGTGCCAGCAGTGCAGTCTCTGGAAACACCATATATTTT.

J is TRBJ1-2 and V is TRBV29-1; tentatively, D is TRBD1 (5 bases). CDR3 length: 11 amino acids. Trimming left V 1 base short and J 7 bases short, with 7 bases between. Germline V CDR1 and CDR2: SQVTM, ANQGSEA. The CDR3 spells CSVEARAGYTF. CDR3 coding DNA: TGCAGCGTTGAAGCCAGGGCTGGCTACACCTTC.

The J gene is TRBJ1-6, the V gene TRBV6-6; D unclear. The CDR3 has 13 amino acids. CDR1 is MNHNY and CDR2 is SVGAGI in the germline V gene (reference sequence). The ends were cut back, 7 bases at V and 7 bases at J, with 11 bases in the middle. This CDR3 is CASTYEVNSPLHF. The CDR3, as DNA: TGTGCCAGCACCTACGAGGTGAATTCACCCCTCCACTTT.

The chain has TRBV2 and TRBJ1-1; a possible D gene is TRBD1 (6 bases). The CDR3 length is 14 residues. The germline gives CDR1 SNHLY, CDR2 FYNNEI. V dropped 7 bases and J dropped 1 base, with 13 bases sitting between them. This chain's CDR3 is CASTPRTENTEAFF. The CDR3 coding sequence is TGTGCCAGCACCCCCAGGACAGAGAACACTGAAGCTTTCTTT.

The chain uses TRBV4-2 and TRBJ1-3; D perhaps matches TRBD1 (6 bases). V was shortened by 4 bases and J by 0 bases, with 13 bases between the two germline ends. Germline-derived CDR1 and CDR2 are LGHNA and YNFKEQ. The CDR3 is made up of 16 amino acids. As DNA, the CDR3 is TGTGCCAGCAGCCGGGAGCAGGGGTTCTCTGGAAACACCATATATTTT. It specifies CASSREQGFSGNTIYF.

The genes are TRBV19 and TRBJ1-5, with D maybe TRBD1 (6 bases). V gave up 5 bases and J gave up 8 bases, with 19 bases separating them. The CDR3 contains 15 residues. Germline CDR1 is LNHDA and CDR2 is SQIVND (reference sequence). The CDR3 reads CASSFRTAAGEPQHF. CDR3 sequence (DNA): TGTGCCAGTAGTTTCCGGACAGCAGCTGGGGAGCCCCAGCATTTT. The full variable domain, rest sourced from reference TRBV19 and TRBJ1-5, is DGGITQSPKYLFRKEGQNVTLSCEQNLNHDAMYWYRQDPGQGLRLIYYSQIVNDFQKGDIAEGYSVSREKKESFPLTVTSAQKNPTAFYLCASSFRTAAGEPQHFGDGTRLSIL.

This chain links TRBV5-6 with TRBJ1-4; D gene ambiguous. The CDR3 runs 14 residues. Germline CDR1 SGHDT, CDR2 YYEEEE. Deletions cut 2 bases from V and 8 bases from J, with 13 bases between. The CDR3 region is CASSFEVTGEKLFF. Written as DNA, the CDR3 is TGTGCCAGCAGCTTTGAGGTGACTGGCGAAAAACTGTTTTTT.